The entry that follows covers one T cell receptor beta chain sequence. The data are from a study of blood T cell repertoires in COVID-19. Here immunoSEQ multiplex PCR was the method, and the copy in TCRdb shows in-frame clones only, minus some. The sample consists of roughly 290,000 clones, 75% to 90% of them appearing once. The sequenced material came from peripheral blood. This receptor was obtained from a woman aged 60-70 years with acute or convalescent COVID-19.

The CDR3 region is CASSPGQLNHQPQHF. The CDR3 nucleotides read TGTGCCAGCAGCCCGGGACAGCTTAACCATCAGCCCCAGCATTTT. The chain has TRBV5-6 and TRBJ1-5; 7 bases are a match to TRBD1. Germline trimming cut 4 bases from V and 5 bases from J; bases unmatched to any gene: 9. CDR3 length: 15 residues. Germline V gene data show CDR1 as SGHDT and CDR2 as YYEEEE.